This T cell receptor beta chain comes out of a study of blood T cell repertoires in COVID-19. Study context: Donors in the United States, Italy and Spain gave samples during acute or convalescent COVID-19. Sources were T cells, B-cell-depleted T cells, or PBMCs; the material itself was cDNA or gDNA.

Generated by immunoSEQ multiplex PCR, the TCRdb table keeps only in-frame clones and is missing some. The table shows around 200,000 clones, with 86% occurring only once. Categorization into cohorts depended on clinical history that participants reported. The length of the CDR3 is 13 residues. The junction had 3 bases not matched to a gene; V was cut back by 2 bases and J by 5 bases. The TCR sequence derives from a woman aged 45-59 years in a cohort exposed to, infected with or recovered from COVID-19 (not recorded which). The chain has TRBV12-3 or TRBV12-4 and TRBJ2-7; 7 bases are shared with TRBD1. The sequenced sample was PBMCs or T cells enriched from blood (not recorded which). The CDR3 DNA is TGTGCCAGCAGTTTAACGACAGGGAACGAGCAGTACTTC. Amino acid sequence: CASSLTTGNEQYF.